The next 18 T cell receptor beta chains were all read from a single sample in a study of CD8 T cells in Susac syndrome. Random hexamers primed reverse transcription of about 0.5 to 1 ug RNA. One entry per CDR3 protein, called by TCRdb with MiXCR from the immunoSEQ multiplex PCR reads. In the table there are roughly 130,000 distinct CDR3 sequences, less than 95% of which are singletons. Input material: CD4+ T cells from PBMCs. These receptors were collected from a human donor with multiple sclerosis.

The V gene is TRBV2, the J gene TRBJ1-5; possibly TRBD1 for D (5 bases). The CDR3 covers 15 residues. Deletions cut 7 bases from V and 7 bases from J, with 20 bases between. Germline-derived CDR1 and CDR2 are SNHLY and FYNNEI. The CDR3 reads CASTAGTLSGQPQHF. CDR3 nucleotides: TGTGCCAGCACCGCCGGGACCCTATCCGGGCAGCCCCAGCATTTT. The variable domain in full, with the rest retrieved from reference TRBV2 and TRBJ1-5, is EPEVTQTPSHQVTQMGQEVILRCVPISNHLYFYWYRQILGQKVEFLVSFYNNEISEKSEIFDDQFSVERPDGSNFTLKIRSTKLEDSAMYFCASTAGTLSGQPQHFGDGTRLSIL.

J is TRBJ2-3 and V is TRBV2, with D tentatively TRBD2 (5 bases). Germline V gives CDR1 SNHLY, CDR2 FYNNEI. This CDR3 is built from 16 residues. V lost 6 bases and J 6 bases, leaving 22 bases between the germline ends. CDR3 in amino acids: CASSRGMGAVADTQYF. CDR3 DNA sequence: TGTGCCAGCAGCCGCGGTATGGGAGCGGTGGCGGATACGCAGTATTTT.

Details on this clonotype: A read error may account for a junction end that differs from germline. V is TRBV19 and J is TRBJ1-1; 8 bases fit TRBD1. Germline V CDR1 and CDR2: LNHDA, SQIVND (reference sequence). This CDR3 comprises 16 residues. The CDR3 is CASSIPGQGLNTEAFF. CDR3 coding DNA: TGTGCCAGTAGTATCCCAGGACAGGGACTGAACACTGAAGCCTTCTTT.

The rearrangement links TRBV5-1 to TRBJ1-2; D not resolved. The CDR3 runs 13 residues. V was clipped by 0 bases and J by 4 bases, with 7 bases between them. Germline CDR1 SGHRS, CDR2 YFSETQ. The CDR3 reads CASSLEAPYGYTF. CDR3 in DNA: TGCGCCAGCAGCTTGGAGGCTCCCTATGGCTACACCTTC.

The V gene is TRBV4-2, the J gene TRBJ2-1, with 10 bases aligning to TRBD2. With V trimmed by 1 base and J by 3 bases, 3 bases remained unmatched. CDR3 length: 16 amino acids. Germline V gene sequence: CDR1 LGHNA, CDR2 YNFKEQ. The CDR3: CASSQGLAGDYNEQFF. The CDR3 DNA follows: TGTGCCAGCAGCCAAGGCCTAGCGGGAGACTACAATGAGCAGTTCTTC.

This chain links TRBV7-9 with TRBJ2-3; 7 nucleotides match TRBD1. The CDR3 runs to 14 residues. The V and J ends lost 5 bases and 2 bases, in that order; junction bases with no gene match: 4. Germline lookup yields CDR1 SEHNR and CDR2 FQNEAQ (reference sequence). This CDR3 is CASSPGQTTDTQYF. CDR3 sequence (DNA): TGTGCCAGCAGCCCGGGACAGACCACAGATACGCAGTATTTT.

The chain joins TRBV3-1 to TRBJ1-1, with D hard to call. The V end was cut by 0 bases, the J end by 6 bases, with 8 bases between. The V gene's germline CDR1 is LGHDT and CDR2 YNNKEL (reference sequence). The CDR3 extends over 13 amino acids. CDR3 nucleotide sequence: TGTGCCAGCAGCCAAGACCCGGTACCTGAAGCTTTCTTT. Translated: CASSQDPVPEAFF.

This chain joins TRBV20-1 and TRBJ2-5; 7 nucleotides align to TRBD1. Germline lookup yields CDR1 DFQATT and CDR2 SNEGSKA (reference sequence). V dropped 3 bases and J dropped 7; count of bases not matched to a gene: 11. This CDR3 comprises 14 residues. The CDR3 nucleotides are TGCAGTGCTAGTTTGGTTGAGGGGGCTGGGACCCAGTACTTC. Protein: CSASLVEGAGTQYF.

The chain carries TRBV12-3 or TRBV12-4 and TRBJ2-7; 7 nucleotides agree with TRBD2. V lost 5 bases to trimming and J lost 4 bases; unmatched junction nucleotides: 8. CDR3 length: 14 residues. CDR3: CASSEAGGTYEQYF. CDR3 coding DNA: TGTGCCAGCAGTGAAGCCGGGGGGACGTACGAGCAGTACTTC.

V usage is TRBV7-2 and J usage is TRBJ2-2, with unresolved D. V dropped 0 bases and J dropped 6 bases, with 11 bases sitting between them. There are 15 residues in the CDR3. Germline V lookup: CDR1 SGHTA, CDR2 FQGNSA. CDR3 sequence reads: CASSLADGLAGELFF. As DNA, the CDR3 is TGTGCCAGCAGCTTAGCAGACGGTCTAGCCGGGGAGCTGTTTTTT.

The V call is TRBV12-3 or TRBV12-4, the J call TRBJ2-5; a weak D match, TRBD1 (6 bases). The V and J ends lost 5 bases and 0 bases respectively, with 10 bases between them. The CDR3 consists of 14 residues. The DNA of the CDR3 is TGTGCCAGCAGTCTCACAGGGTACCAAGAGACCCAGTACTTC. Translated, it gives CASSLTGYQETQYF.

This chain connects TRBV6-6 to TRBJ2-1; D call uncertain. Germline assignment: CDR1 MNHNY and CDR2 SVGAGI (reference sequence). V shed 7 bases and J shed 2 bases, with 15 bases lying between them. The CDR3 sequence is 15 residues long. The CDR3 coding sequence is TGTGCCAGCACCCTTGGGTTGGGGACCTACAATGAGCAGTTCTTC. It codes for CASTLGLGTYNEQFF.

This rearrangement joins TRBV3-1 to TRBJ2-3; D is uncertain. CDR3 length equals 13 residues. The V end lost 4 bases, the J end lost 5 bases, and 10 bases lay between the germline ends. Germline V gene sequence: CDR1 LGHDT, CDR2 YNNKEL (reference sequence). The CDR3 DNA sequence: TGTGCCAGCAGCCGGACCCCTGTAGATACGCAGTATTTT. Translating it yields CASSRTPVDTQYF.

The genes are TRBV6-5 and TRBJ2-5, with no clear D. Trimming left V 2 bases short and J 2 bases short, with 12 bases between. The CDR3 sequence is 15 residues long. Germline CDR1 reads MNHEY; CDR2 reads SVGAGI. The CDR3 region has the DNA TGTGCCAGCAGTTACGGATTGTCAAAACAAGAGACCCAGTACTTC. This sequence encodes CASSYGLSKQETQYF.

Only one count was recorded for this clonotype. Because the CDR3 is missing its conserved closing phenylalanine or tryptophan, this is likely a read error. The rearrangement uses TRBV19 and TRBJ2-1, with unresolved D. Trimming pared 6 bases from V and 9 bases from J, leaving 21 bases between. The CDR3 is 15 residues long. Germline CDR1 and CDR2: LNHDA and SQIVND (reference sequence). CDR3 region: CASSFDQRSLAEQFL. CDR3 DNA: TGTGCCAGTAGCTTTGACCAGAGGTCCTTGGCTGAGCAGTTCCTC.

V and J are TRBV7-6 and TRBJ1-1; TRBD1 is a possible D gene (5 bases). Trimming took 3 bases from V and 5 from J, leaving 22 bases between them. Germline CDR1 reads SGHVS; CDR2 reads FNYEAQ. This CDR3 spans 17 amino acids. In nucleotides, the CDR3 is TGTGCCAGCAGCTTGGGGCTACTACTAAGTGGGGGTACTGAAGCTTTCTTT. Protein: CASSLGLLLSGGTEAFF.

The CDR3 is CSVVTGVESNQPQHF. The DNA of the CDR3 is TGCAGCGTGGTGACAGGGGTGGAAAGCAATCAGCCCCAGCATTTT. V gene TRBV29-1 combines with J gene TRBJ1-5; 8 nucleotides agree with TRBD1. V shed 6 bases and J 1 base; nucleotides not matched to a gene: 8. The CDR3 extends over 15 amino acids. Germline V gene sequence: CDR1 SQVTM, CDR2 ANQGSEA. The complete variable domain, with remaining parts taken from reference TRBV29-1 and TRBJ1-5, reads SAVISQKPSRDICQRGTSLTIQCQVDSQVTMMFWYRQQPGQSLTLIATANQGSEATYESGFVIDKFPISRPNLTFSTLTVSNMSPEDSSIYLCSVVTGVESNQPQHFGDGTRLSIL.

The rearrangement links TRBV30 to TRBJ2-2, with D perhaps matching TRBD2 (6 bases). Per the germline V gene, CDR1 is GTSNPN and CDR2 is SVGIG (reference sequence). Between the trimmed V and J ends, which lost 5 bases and 8 bases, there was a span of 12 bases. The CDR3 has 12 residues. The CDR3 loop is CAWFERAGELFF. CDR3 DNA sequence: TGTGCCTGGTTTGAGCGGGCGGGGGAGCTGTTTTTT.